These 7 T cell receptor beta chains originate from one sample sequenced in a study of blood T cell repertoires in COVID-19. Sequenced by immunoSEQ multiplex PCR; TCRdb stores in-frame clones only, minus some. The sample lists around 300,000 clones, roughly nine tenths occurring once. The source material was peripheral blood. Source of these receptors: a woman aged 35 to 49 who had recovered from COVID-19.

The gene calls are TRBV7-2 and TRBJ2-2; a possible D gene is TRBD2 (5 bases). There are 16 residues in the CDR3. Germline V gene data show CDR1 as SGHTA and CDR2 as FQGNSA. V lost 0 bases and J lost 0, with 8 bases in between. Here the CDR3 DNA reads TGTGCCAGCAGCTTAGCCGGGATCGCGAACACCGGGGAGCTGTTTTTT. It is translated as CASSLAGIANTGELFF.

The V call is TRBV30, the J call TRBJ1-5, with D hard to call. Germline-derived CDR1 and CDR2 are GTSNPN and SVGIG (reference sequence). The CDR3 length is 13 residues. V was clipped by 2 bases and J by 4 bases, with 9 bases between them. CDR3 residues: CAWSKEGNQPQHF. CDR3 DNA: TGTGCCTGGAGTAAGGAGGGAAATCAGCCCCAGCATTTT.

CDR3 DNA sequence: TGTGCCAGCAGCCAGGGGGACCAAGAGACCCAGTACTTC. Protein product: CASSQGDQETQYF. V gene TRBV25-1 combines with J gene TRBJ2-5, with 7 bases lining up with TRBD1. The ends lost 6 bases at V and 0 bases at J; junction bases unmatched: 1. Germline V CDR1 and CDR2: MGHDK, SYGVNS. The CDR3 consists of 13 residues.

This sequence joins TRBV2 and TRBJ1-1; D call uncertain. V was clipped by 8 bases and J by 7 bases, with 8 bases between them. The length of the CDR3 is 10 residues. Germline loops: CDR1 SNHLY, CDR2 FYNNEI. CDR3 in amino acids: CASATDEAFF. The CDR3 bases are TGTGCCAGCGCCACAGATGAAGCTTTCTTT.

This chain joins TRBV29-1 and TRBJ2-7; 9 nucleotides align to TRBD2. V gave up 7 bases and J gave up 1 base; unmatched junction bases: 5. The CDR3 totals 13 residues. Germline-derived CDR1 and CDR2 are SQVTM and ANQGSEA. CDR3 sequence reads: CSALAGASYEQYF. CDR3 DNA sequence: TGCAGCGCATTAGCGGGAGCGTCCTACGAGCAGTACTTC.

The genes are TRBV7-9 and TRBJ1-1, with 8 bases identical to TRBD1. The CDR3 contains 16 residues. V was clipped by 5 bases and J by 2 bases; unmatched bases: 10. In germline, CDR1 is SEHNR, CDR2 FQNEAQ (reference sequence). CDR3 sequence (DNA): TGTGCCAGCAGCCCGCGAGCAGGGGGCACAAACACTGAAGCTTTCTTT. Amino acid sequence: CASSPRAGGTNTEAFF.

The genes are TRBV7-9 and TRBJ2-3; TRBD2 matches at 7 bases. The CDR3 has 16 amino acids. The trim removed 5 bases at V and 2 bases at J, leaving 10 bases unmatched. CDR1 is SEHNR and CDR2 is FQNEAQ in the germline V gene (reference sequence). CDR3 region: CASSPTQRGYTDTQYF. The DNA of the CDR3 is TGTGCCAGCAGCCCAACTCAGCGGGGATACACAGATACGCAGTATTTT. The full variable domain, completed using reference TRBV7-9 and TRBJ2-3, is DTGVSQNPRHKITKRGQNVTFRCDPISEHNRLYWYRQTLGQGPEFLTYFQNEAQLEKSRLLSDRFSAERPKGSFSTLEIQRTEQGDSAMYLCASSPTQRGYTDTQYFGPGTRLTVL.